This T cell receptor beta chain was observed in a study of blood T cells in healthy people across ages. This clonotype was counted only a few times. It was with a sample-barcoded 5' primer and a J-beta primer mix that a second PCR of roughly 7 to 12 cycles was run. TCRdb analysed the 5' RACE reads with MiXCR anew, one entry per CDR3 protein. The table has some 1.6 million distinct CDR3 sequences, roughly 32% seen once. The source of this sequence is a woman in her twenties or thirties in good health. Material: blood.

The CDR3 region has the DNA TGCGCCAGCAGCGAAGGGTTGGCAGGGGGCGACGAGCAGTACTTC. It specifies CASSEGLAGGDEQYF. This rearrangement joins TRBV10-1 to TRBJ2-7, with 8 bases aligning to TRBD1. The junction had 12 bases not matched to a gene; V was cut back by 6 bases and J by 5 bases. CDR1 is WNHNN and CDR2 is SYGVQD in the germline V gene (reference sequence). This CDR3 region has 15 residues.